The rows below give T cell receptor beta chains drawn from one sample of a study of T-cell reconstitution after alpha-beta-depleted transplantation in children. TCRdb redid the calling of the PCR reads with MiXCR, one entry per CDR3 protein. The sample holds approximately 590,000 distinct CDR3 sequences, 8% to 11% seen once. This sample comprised PBMCs from the stem cell graft donor, obtained from the stem cell graft. All receptors come from a human donor who donated a stem cell graft to a child with acute myeloid leukemia. Both conserved end residues are trimmed from each CDR3.

J gene: TRBJ1-6; V gene: TRBV7-2; CDR3 protein: ASSLRVGDGNSPLH
J gene: TRBJ1-1; V gene: TRBV7-9; CDR3 protein: ASSREGVNTEAF
J gene: TRBJ2-1; V gene: TRBV2; CDR3 protein: ASTAGNNEQF
J gene: TRBJ1-1; V gene: TRBV7-2; CDR3 protein: ASSLIPENTEAF
J gene: TRBJ1-2; V gene: TRBV30; CDR3 protein: AWNTGPGNYGYT
J gene: TRBJ2-7; V gene: TRBV18; CDR3 protein: ASSPLSEIEQY
J gene: TRBJ2-7; V gene: TRBV5-1; CDR3 protein: ASSLLAGVARLREQY
J gene: TRBJ2-5; V gene: TRBV12-3/TRBV12-4; CDR3 protein: ASSLRGGRGSSSQY
J gene: TRBJ2-1; V gene: TRBV28; CDR3 protein: ASSFQLAVQF
J gene: TRBJ2-2; V gene: TRBV12-3/TRBV12-4; CDR3 protein: ASSLGMTGELF
J gene: TRBJ2-7; V gene: TRBV25-1; CDR3 protein: ASSEIGTGGEQY
J gene: TRBJ2-5; V gene: TRBV20-1; CDR3 protein: SGTTDAPETQY
J gene: TRBJ1-1; V gene: TRBV20-1; CDR3 protein: SARDARTSTEAF
J gene: TRBJ2-1; V gene: TRBV20-1; CDR3 protein: SASGSHSNEQF
J gene: TRBJ2-2; V gene: TRBV7-2; CDR3 protein: ASSLSEGGRGRSGELF
J gene: TRBJ2-5; V gene: TRBV6-2/TRBV6-3; CDR3 protein: ASSYSTSGGETQY
J gene: TRBJ2-1; V gene: TRBV3-1; CDR3 protein: ASSQRLAGVERGNEQF
J gene: TRBJ1-2; V gene: TRBV30; CDR3 protein: AWSAGQEGYGYT
J gene: TRBJ2-2; V gene: TRBV5-1; CDR3 protein: ASSKGPRSGNTGELF
J gene: TRBJ1-2; V gene: TRBV5-1; CDR3 protein: ASSFTPDSYGYT
J gene: TRBJ1-4; V gene: TRBV7-9; CDR3 protein: ASTLVGEKLF
J gene: TRBJ2-7; V gene: TRBV7-8; CDR3 protein: ASSPGLPSYEQY
J gene: TRBJ2-3; V gene: TRBV4-3; CDR3 protein: ASSQDGTGYDTQY
J gene: TRBJ1-2; V gene: TRBV7-2; CDR3 protein: ASSLGQGASYGYT
J gene: TRBJ2-7; V gene: TRBV4-1; CDR3 protein: ASSQGRTASYEQY
J gene: TRBJ1-2; V gene: TRBV29-1; CDR3 protein: SVSDRGAFPYGYT
J gene: TRBJ2-1; V gene: TRBV9; CDR3 protein: ASSPQTRGRNEQF
J gene: TRBJ1-1; V gene: TRBV29-1; CDR3 protein: SVEGGGEAF
J gene: TRBJ1-4; V gene: TRBV12-3/TRBV12-4; CDR3 protein: ASSLSREGEKLF